This T cell receptor beta chain is drawn from a study of shared clonotypes between healthy human individuals. Germline lookup yields CDR1 MNHNS and CDR2 SASEGT. V shed 1 base and J shed 0 bases, with 10 bases lying between them. This CDR3 is 15 amino acids long. Note on this clone: Its cognate antigen is unknown.

Points from the study as a whole: Among donors, clonotype sharing was expected to be affected by sequencing depth.

Clones were sequenced by immunoSEQ multiplex PCR, and TCRdb holds only the in-frame ones, with some missing. The data hold around 690,000 clones, with about nine tenths observed a single time. This TCR came from a man between 18 and 35 years old in good health. Some clones in this sample may be carry-over from other donors' samples. The chain is built from TRBV6-1 and TRBJ2-7; D unclear. Sequencing input: memory CD8+ T cells from PBMCs. The subset is: CD45RO+ cells pooled with CCR7-negative TemRA cells. CDR3 nucleotides: TGTGCCAGCAGTGAAGGCGCGGTCAGCTCCTACGAGCAGTACTTC. Its protein is CASSEGAVSSYEQYF.